The rows below give T cell receptor beta chains drawn from one sample of a study of T cell responses to AZD1222 COVID-19 vaccine. Using immunoSEQ multiplex PCR, the repertoire was profiled, and TCRdb retains in-frame clones only, with some absent. Among around 120,000 clones listed, about 88% were seen once. The sequencing here drew on peripheral blood, taken 28 days after the second AZD1222 dose. These receptors came from an adult who received the AZD1222 COVID-19 vaccine. CDR3s include the opening cysteine and the closing phenylalanine or tryptophan. Each record gives: J gene, D gene, clone size, V gene, CDR3 protein, CDR3 DNA. A D gene is named only where the DNA matches it firmly. Size values are once, few and many counts, or a class for expanded clones, and some rows have none.

>TRBJ2-7|TRBD2|few|TRBV28
CASSDGGGLPPYEQYF
TGTGCCAGCAGCGACGGCGGGGGACTCCCTCCCTACGAGCAGTACTTC
>TRBJ2-3|.|.|TRBV9
CASSVGPDTQYF
TGTGCCAGCAGCGTAGGACCAGATACGCAGTATTTT
>TRBJ2-7|TRBD2|.|TRBV7-3
CASSLWRGGPHEQYF
TGTGCCAGCAGCTTATGGCGGGGGGGCCCCCACGAGCAGTACTTC
>TRBJ2-1|TRBD2|.|TRBV6-4
CASSVVSSAGGLPGDEQFF
TGTGCCAGCAGTGTTGTTTCTTCTGCGGGGGGTCTCCCTGGGGATGAGCAGTTCTTC
>TRBJ1-2|.|.|TRBV7-9
CASTRDQNYGYTF
TGTGCCAGCACCCGGGACCAGAACTATGGCTACACCTTC
>TRBJ1-5|TRBD1|.|TRBV7-9
CASSLQGAGNQPQHF
TGTGCCAGCAGCCTCCAGGGGGCTGGCAATCAGCCCCAGCATTTT
>TRBJ1-6|.|.|TRBV18
CASSPLGGYNSPLHF
TGTGCCAGCTCACCACTTGGTGGGTATAATTCACCCCTCCACTTT
>TRBJ1-4|.|.|TRBV24-1
CATSGPVSEKLFF
TGTGCCACCAGTGGTCCAGTATCTGAAAAACTGTTTTTT
>TRBJ1-1|.|.|TRBV27
CASSFSVGTEAFF
TGTGCCAGCAGTTTCTCGGTGGGGACTGAAGCTTTCTTT
>TRBJ2-5|.|.|TRBV1
CIPRETQYF
TGCATCCCACGGGAGACCCAGTACTTC
>TRBJ2-2|TRBD1|.|TRBV29-1
CSVCDRGHTGELFF
TGCAGCGTTTGTGACAGGGGACATACCGGGGAGCTGTTTTTT
>TRBJ1-4|.|.|TRBV27
CASSRSSGWKDEKLFF
TGTGCCAGCAGTCGGTCATCAGGGTGGAAGGATGAAAAACTGTTTTTT
>TRBJ1-2|.|.|TRBV7-2
CASTPEVSRGYTF
TGTGCCAGCACCCCAGAGGTTTCGCGTGGCTACACCTTC
>TRBJ2-1|.|.|TRBV30
CAWQGLSPYNEQFF
TGTGCCTGGCAGGGGCTCTCGCCCTACAATGAGCAGTTCTTC
>TRBJ2-3|TRBD1|.|TRBV29-1
CSVDARDRGTDTQYF
TGCAGCGTCGACGCCCGGGACAGGGGCACAGATACGCAGTATTTT
>TRBJ1-1|.|medium-sized|TRBV6-2/TRBV6-3
CASSYDENTEAFF
TGTGCCAGCAGTTATGATGAGAACACTGAAGCTTTCTTT
>TRBJ1-2|.|.|TRBV14
CASSQDSKNYGYTF
TGTGCCAGCAGCCAAGATTCGAAGAACTATGGCTACACCTTC
>TRBJ1-2|TRBD1|.|TRBV6-6
CASSYSGTGSGYTF
TGTGCCAGCAGTTACTCCGGGACAGGGAGCGGCTACACCTTC
>TRBJ1-3|.|.|TRBV4-3
CASSQEVGFSGNTIYF
TGCGCCAGCAGCCAAGAGGTGGGTTTCTCTGGAAACACCATATATTTT
>TRBJ1-2|.|.|TRBV6-2/TRBV6-3
CASSLLRQYYGYTF
TGTGCCAGCAGTCTACTTCGTCAGTACTATGGCTACACCTTC